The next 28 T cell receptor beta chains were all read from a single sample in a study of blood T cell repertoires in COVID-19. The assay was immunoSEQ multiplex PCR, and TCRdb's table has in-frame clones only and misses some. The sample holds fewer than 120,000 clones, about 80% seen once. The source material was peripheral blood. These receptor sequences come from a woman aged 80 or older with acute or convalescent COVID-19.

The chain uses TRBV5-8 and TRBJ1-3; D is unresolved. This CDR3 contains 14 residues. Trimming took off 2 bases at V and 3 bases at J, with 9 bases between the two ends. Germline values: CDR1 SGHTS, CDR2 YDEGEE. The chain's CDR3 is CASSFGQLGNTIYF. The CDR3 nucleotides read TGTGCCAGCAGCTTTGGGCAGCTTGGAAACACCATATATTTT.

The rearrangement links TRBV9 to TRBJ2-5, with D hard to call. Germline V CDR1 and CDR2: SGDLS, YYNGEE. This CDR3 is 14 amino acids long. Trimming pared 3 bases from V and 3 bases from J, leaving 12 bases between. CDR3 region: CASSDPPRKETQYF. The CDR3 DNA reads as TGTGCCAGCAGCGATCCACCCAGGAAAGAGACCCAGTACTTC.

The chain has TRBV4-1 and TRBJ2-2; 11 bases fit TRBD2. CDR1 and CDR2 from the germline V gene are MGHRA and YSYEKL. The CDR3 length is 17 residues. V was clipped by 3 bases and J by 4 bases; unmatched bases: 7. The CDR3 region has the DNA TGCGCCAGCAGCCAGAACGGACTAGCGGGTTTCACCGGGGAGCTGTTTTTT. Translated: CASSQNGLAGFTGELFF.

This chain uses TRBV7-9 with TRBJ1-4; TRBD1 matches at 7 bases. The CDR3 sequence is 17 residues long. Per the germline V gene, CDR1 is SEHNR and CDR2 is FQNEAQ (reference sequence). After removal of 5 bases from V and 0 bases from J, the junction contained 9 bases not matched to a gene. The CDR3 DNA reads TGTGCCAGCAGCCCAGGGGGACAGACCGCAACTAATGAAAAACTGTTTTTT. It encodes CASSPGGQTATNEKLFF.

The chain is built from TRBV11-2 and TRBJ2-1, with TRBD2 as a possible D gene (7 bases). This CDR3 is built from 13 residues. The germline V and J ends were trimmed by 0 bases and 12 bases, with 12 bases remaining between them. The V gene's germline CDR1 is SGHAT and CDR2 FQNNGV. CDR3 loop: CASSLDGGAWQFF. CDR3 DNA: TGTGCCAGCAGCTTAGATGGGGGGGCATGGCAGTTCTTC.

DNA of the CDR3: TGTGCCAGCAGTGACACCGGACAGGGGAGGAACGAGCAGTACTTC. Amino acids: CASSDTGQGRNEQYF. The genes are TRBV25-1 and TRBJ2-7; 9 bases are a match to TRBD1. Losses at the gene ends were 3 bases for V and 5 bases for J; bases not matched to a gene: 8. Germline-derived CDR1 and CDR2 are MGHDK and SYGVNS. CDR3 size: 15 residues.

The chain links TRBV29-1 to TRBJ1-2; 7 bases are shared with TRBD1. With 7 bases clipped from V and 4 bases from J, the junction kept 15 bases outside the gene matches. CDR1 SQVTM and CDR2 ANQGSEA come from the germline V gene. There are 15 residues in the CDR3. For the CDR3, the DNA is TGCAGCGCGCAACAGGGGCGCCTTTTGGGCTATGGCTACACCTTC. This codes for CSAQQGRLLGYGYTF.

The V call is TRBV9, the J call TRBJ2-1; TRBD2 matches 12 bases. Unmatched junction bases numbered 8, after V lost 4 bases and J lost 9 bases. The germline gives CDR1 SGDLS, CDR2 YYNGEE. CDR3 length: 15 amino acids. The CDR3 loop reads CASSPRLAGVVEQFF. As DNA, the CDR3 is TGTGCCAGCAGCCCCCGACTAGCGGGAGTGGTTGAGCAGTTCTTC.

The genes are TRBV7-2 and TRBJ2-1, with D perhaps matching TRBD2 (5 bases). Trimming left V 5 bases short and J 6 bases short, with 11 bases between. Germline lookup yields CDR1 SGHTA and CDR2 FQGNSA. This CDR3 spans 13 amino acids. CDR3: CASSQLERNEQFF. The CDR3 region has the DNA TGTGCCAGCAGCCAACTAGAGCGCAATGAGCAGTTCTTC.

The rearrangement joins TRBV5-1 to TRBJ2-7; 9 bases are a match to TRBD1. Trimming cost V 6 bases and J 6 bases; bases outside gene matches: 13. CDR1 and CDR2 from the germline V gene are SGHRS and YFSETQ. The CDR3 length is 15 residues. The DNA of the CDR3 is TGCGCCAGCACCCTCCGAGAGGACAGGGGCGGCGAGCAGTACTTC. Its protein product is CASTLREDRGGEQYF.

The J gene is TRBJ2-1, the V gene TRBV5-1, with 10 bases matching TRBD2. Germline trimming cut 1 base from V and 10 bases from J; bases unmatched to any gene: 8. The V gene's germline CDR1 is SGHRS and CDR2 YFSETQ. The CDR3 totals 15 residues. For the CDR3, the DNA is TGCGCCAGCAGCTTGAGCGGGAGGGCCGGGGAAGAGCAGTTCTTC. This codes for CASSLSGRAGEEQFF.

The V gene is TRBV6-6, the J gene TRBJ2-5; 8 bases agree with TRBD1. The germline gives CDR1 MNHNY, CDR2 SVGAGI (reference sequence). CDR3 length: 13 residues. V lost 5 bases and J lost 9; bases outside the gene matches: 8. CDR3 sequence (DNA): TGTGCCAGCAGTCCGGGACAGGAAGGGGCCCAGTACTTC. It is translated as CASSPGQEGAQYF.

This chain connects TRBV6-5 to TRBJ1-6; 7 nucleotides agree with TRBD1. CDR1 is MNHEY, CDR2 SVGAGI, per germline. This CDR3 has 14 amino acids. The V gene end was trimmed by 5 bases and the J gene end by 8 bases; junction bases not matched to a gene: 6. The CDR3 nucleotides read TGTGCCAGCAGTCCTGACAGGGCGGATTCACCCCTCCACTTT. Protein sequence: CASSPDRADSPLHF.

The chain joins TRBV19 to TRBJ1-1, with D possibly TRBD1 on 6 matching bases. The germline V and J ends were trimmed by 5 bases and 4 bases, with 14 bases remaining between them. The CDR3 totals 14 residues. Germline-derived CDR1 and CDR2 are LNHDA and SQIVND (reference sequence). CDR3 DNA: TGTGCCAGTAGTTCAACAGGGAGCGGCACTGAAGCTTTCTTT. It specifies CASSSTGSGTEAFF.

CDR3 nucleotide sequence: TGTGCCAGCACCCCGGGACAAAGGAACACTGAAGCTTTCTTT. Amino acids: CASTPGQRNTEAFF. The chain uses TRBV7-2 and TRBJ1-1; possible D gene TRBD1, 6 bases. The CDR3 extends over 14 amino acids. V lost 7 bases and J lost 1, with 13 bases in between. The germline CDR1 and CDR2 sequences are SGHTA and FQGNSA.

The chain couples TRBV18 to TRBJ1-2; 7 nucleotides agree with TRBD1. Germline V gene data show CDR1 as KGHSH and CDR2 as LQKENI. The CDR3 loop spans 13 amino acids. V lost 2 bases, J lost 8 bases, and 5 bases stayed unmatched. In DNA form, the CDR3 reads TGTGCCAGCTCACCAGACAGGGAAGGAGGCTACACCTTC. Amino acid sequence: CASSPDREGGYTF. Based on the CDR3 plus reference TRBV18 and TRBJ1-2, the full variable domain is NAGVMQNPRHLVRRRGQEARLRCSPMKGHSHVYWYRQLPEEGLKFMVYLQKENIIDESGMPKERFSAEFPKEGPSILRIQQVVRGDSAAYFCASSPDREGGYTFGSGTRLTVV.

As DNA, the CDR3 is TGTGCCAGCAGCCAAGGGACAGGGTACGGCTATGGCTACACCTTC. It codes for CASSQGTGYGYGYTF. This rearrangement joins TRBV3-1 (or the pseudogene TRBV3-2) to TRBJ1-2, with TRBD1 matching 8 bases. The CDR3 is made up of 15 amino acids. The V gene end was trimmed by 1 base and the J gene end by 4 bases; junction bases not matched to a gene: 5. Per germline, CDR1 LGHDT and CDR2 YNNKEL (reference sequence).

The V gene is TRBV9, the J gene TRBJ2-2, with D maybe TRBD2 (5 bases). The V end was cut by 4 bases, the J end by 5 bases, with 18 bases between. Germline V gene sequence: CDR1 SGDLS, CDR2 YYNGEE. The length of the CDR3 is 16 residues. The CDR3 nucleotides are TGTGCCAGCAGCACTCCTACCGCGGGCTCGACCGGGGAGCTGTTTTTT. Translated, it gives CASSTPTAGSTGELFF.

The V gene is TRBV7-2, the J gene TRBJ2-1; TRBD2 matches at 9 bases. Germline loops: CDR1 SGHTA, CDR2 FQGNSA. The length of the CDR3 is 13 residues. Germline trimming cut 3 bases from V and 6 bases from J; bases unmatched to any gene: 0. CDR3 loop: CASSLGLANEQFF. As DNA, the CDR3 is TGTGCCAGCAGCTTGGGACTAGCCAATGAGCAGTTCTTC.

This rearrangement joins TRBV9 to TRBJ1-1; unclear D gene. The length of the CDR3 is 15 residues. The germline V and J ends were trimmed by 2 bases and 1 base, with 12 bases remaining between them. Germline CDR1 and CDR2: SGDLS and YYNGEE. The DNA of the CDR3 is TGTGCCAGCAGCGTGGGCGGGCGAGGGAACACTGAAGCTTTCTTT. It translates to CASSVGGRGNTEAFF.

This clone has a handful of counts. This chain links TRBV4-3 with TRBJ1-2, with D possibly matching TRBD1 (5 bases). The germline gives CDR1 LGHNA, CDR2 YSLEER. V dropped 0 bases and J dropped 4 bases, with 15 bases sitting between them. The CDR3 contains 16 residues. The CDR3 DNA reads TGCGCCAGCAGCCAAGAGAAGGGCGGGGGTCCCTATGGCTACACCTTC. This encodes CASSQEKGGGPYGYTF.

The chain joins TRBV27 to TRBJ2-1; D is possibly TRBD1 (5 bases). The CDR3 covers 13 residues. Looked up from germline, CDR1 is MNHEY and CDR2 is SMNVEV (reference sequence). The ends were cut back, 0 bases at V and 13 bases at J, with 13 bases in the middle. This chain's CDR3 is CASSLSQARTQFF. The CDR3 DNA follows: TGTGCCAGCAGTTTATCACAGGCCCGTACTCAGTTCTTC.

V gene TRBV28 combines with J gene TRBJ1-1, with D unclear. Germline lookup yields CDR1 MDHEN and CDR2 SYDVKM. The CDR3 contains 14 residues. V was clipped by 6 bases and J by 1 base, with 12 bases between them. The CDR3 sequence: CASSFRIPNTEAFF. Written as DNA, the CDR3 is TGTGCCAGCAGCTTCAGAATTCCGAACACTGAAGCTTTCTTT. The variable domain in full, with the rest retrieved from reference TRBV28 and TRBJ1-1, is DVKVTQSSRYLVKRTGEKVFLECVQDMDHENMFWYRQDPGLGLRLIYFSYDVKMKEKGDIPEGYSVSREKKERFSLILESASTNQTSMYLCASSFRIPNTEAFFGQGTRLTVV.

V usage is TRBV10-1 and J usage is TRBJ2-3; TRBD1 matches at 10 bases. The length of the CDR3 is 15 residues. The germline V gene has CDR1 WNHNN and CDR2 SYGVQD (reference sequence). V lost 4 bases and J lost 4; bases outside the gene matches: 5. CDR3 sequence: CASSGQGAIADTQYF. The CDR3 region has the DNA TGCGCCAGCAGTGGACAGGGGGCGATTGCAGATACGCAGTATTTT.

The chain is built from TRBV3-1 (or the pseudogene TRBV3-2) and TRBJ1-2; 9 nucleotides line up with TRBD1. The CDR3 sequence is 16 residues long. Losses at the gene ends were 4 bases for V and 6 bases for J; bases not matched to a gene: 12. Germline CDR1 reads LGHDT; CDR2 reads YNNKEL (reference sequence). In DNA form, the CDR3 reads TGTGCCAGCAGCCTGAGACAGGGGGTTTTTGTAAATGGCTACACCTTC. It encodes CASSLRQGVFVNGYTF.

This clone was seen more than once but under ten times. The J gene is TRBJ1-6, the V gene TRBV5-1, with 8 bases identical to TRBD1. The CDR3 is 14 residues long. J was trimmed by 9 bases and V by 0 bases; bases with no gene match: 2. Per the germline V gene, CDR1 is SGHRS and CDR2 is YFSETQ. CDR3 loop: CASSLDRGGSPLHF. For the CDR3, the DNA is TGCGCCAGCAGCTTGGACAGGGGGGGTTCACCCCTCCACTTT.

The CDR3 is CASSHPDLSGLSYEQYF. The CDR3 DNA follows: TGTGCCAGCAGCCATCCCGACCTTAGCGGGCTCTCCTACGAGCAGTACTTC. This chain links TRBV14 with TRBJ2-7, with 7 bases aligning to TRBD2. The germline CDR1 and CDR2 sequences are SGHDN and FVKESK. The V and J ends lost 3 bases and 0 bases, in that order; junction bases with no gene match: 11. This CDR3 has 17 amino acids.

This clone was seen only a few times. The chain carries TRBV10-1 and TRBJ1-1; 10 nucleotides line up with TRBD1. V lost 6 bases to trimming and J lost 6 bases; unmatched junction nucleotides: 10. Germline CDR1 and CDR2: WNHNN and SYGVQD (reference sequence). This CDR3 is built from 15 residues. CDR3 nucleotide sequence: TGCGCCAGCAGCGCCGTCCGGGACAGGGGCGCTGAAGCTTTCTTT. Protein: CASSAVRDRGAEAFF.